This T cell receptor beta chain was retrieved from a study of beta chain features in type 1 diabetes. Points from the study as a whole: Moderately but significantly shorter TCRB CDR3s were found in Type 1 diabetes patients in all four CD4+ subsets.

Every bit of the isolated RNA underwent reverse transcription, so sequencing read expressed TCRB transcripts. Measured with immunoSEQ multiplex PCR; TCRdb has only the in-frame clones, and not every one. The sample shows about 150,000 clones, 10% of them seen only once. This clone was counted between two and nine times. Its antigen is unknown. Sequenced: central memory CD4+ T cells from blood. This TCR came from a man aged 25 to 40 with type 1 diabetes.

The CDR3 nucleotides are TGTGCCAGCAGTGAAGCGCCGGGTAGGGGCGAAGAGACCCAGTACTTC. This sequence encodes CASSEAPGRGEETQYF. The genes are TRBV2 and TRBJ2-5; perhaps TRBD1 as D (5 bases). This CDR3 spans 16 amino acids. V shed 0 bases and J shed 3 bases, with 14 bases lying between them. Germline lookup yields CDR1 SNHLY and CDR2 FYNNEI.